This TCR beta chain was observed in a study of technical replicates of blood from a few donors. This table comes from immunoSEQ multiplex PCR, and its TCRdb copy is limited to in-frame clones, with some not included. The sample lists more than 90,000 clones, 90% to 96% seen once, with 0.36% in the top ten. Germline lookup yields CDR1 SNHLY and CDR2 FYNNEI. The ends lost 7 bases at V and 3 bases at J; junction bases unmatched: 12. The CDR3 covers 16 residues. The V gene is TRBV2, the J gene TRBJ2-5, with 9 positions matching TRBD1. What was sequenced was T cells isolated from PBMCs. This TCR was recovered from a human donor in good health. The CDR3 region is CASTHGTGYAEETQYF. The CDR3 DNA sequence: TGTGCCAGCACCCACGGGACAGGGTATGCGGAAGAGACCCAGTACTTC.